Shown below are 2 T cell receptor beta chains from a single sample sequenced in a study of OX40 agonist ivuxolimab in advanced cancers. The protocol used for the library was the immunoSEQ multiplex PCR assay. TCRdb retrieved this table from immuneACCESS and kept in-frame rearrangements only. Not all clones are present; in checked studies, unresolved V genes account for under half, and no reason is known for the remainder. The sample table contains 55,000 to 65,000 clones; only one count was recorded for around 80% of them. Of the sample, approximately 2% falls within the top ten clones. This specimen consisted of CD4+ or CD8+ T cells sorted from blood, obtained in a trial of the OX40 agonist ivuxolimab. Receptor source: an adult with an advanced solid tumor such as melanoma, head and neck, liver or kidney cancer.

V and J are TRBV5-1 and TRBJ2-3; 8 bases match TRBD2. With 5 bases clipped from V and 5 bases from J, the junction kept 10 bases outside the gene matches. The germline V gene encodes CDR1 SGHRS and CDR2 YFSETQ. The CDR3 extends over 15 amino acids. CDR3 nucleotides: TGCGCCAGCAGGTGGGCGGGGGGCTCGGGAGATACGCAGTATTTT. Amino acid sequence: CASRWAGGSGDTQYF. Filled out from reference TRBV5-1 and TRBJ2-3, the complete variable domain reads KAGVTQTPRYLIKTRGQQVTLSCSPISGHRSVSWYQQTPGQGLQFLFEYFSETQRNKGNFPGRFSGRQFSNSRSEMNVSTLELGDSALYLCASRWAGGSGDTQYFGPGTRLTVL.

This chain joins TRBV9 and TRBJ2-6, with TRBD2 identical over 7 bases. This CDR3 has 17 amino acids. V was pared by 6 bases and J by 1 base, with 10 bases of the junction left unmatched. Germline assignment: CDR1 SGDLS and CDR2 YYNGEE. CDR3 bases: TGTGCCAGCACTCAGGACCCGGGGGGTTCTGGGGCCAACGTCCTGACTTTC. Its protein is CASTQDPGGSGANVLTF.